This T cell receptor beta chain was sequenced during a study of T cells in Graves' hyperthyroidism and ophthalmopathy. This clonotype was picked up many times. The antigen is unknown. Study-level points and caveats: Through a model of 13 V-J features, ophthalmopathy was separated from stable hyperthyroidism.

TCR beta CDR3 regions were amplified from RNA transcripts. A set of HTBI primers served as the primers for a first-round RT-PCR of the TCR CDR3. TCRdb passed the multiplex PCR reads through MiXCR, listing each CDR3 protein once. The table shows a few hundred thousand distinct CDR3 sequences, with 20% to 25% occurring only once. Graves' hyperthyroidism was deemed stable given no ophthalmopathy progression within 18 months. Recently diagnosed hyperthyroidism of less than 2 months' duration affected patients aged 18 to 65. The V and J ends lost 11 bases and 3 bases respectively, with 14 bases between them. There are 12 residues in the CDR3. Per germline, CDR1 SNHLY and CDR2 FYNNEI.

The origin of this receptor is a man in his late teens or twenties with Graves' hyperthyroidism. The chain recombines TRBV2 with TRBJ2-7; D gene uncertain. Sequenced sample: blood. CDR3 nucleotide sequence: TGTGCCGGAGAACAGCCGGGCTACGAGCAGTACTTC. Amino acid sequence: CAGEQPGYEQYF.